This is a list of T cell receptor beta chains from one sample in a study of patients and donors after allogeneic stem cell transplantation. TCRdb called the RT-PCR reads again in MiXCR, with one record for every CDR3 protein. The sample lists more than 150,000 distinct CDR3 sequences, approximately 22% occurring once. The sequencing input was blood, either unsorted or a sorted T cell fraction (not recorded which). These receptors came from a human donor who was either an allogeneic HSCT recipient or a stem cell or donor lymphocyte infusion donor (not recorded which). It is not recorded whose cells these are; they may come from a transplant donor. Each CDR3 is given without its conserved first and last residue. Each record gives: clone size, V gene, D gene, J gene, CDR3 protein. D genes are given only for firm matches. Clone size is stated in some rows and not others, as once, few, many or a class when expanded.

size: .; V: TRBV7-2; D: .; J: TRBJ1-1; CDR3: ASRSRNKGWDTEAF
size: few; V: TRBV5-1; D: TRBD2; J: TRBJ2-5; CDR3: ASSQGLAGIQETQY
size: few; V: TRBV7-9; D: .; J: TRBJ1-1; CDR3: ASSWYTEAF
size: .; V: TRBV12-3/TRBV12-4; D: .; J: TRBJ2-3; CDR3: ASSRARSTDTQY
size: .; V: TRBV3-1; D: .; J: TRBJ2-5; CDR3: ASSQRGPTNQETQY
size: .; V: TRBV11-3; D: .; J: TRBJ2-2; CDR3: ASTLEGAGTGELF
size: few; V: TRBV20-1; D: TRBD1; J: TRBJ2-7; CDR3: SARMRDRGYEQY
size: .; V: TRBV20-1; D: TRBD2; J: TRBJ2-3; CDR3: SASGLAGGTDTQY
size: .; V: TRBV5-3; D: TRBD2; J: TRBJ2-7; CDR3: ARSLGTSGDPFYEQY
size: few; V: TRBV2; D: TRBD1; J: TRBJ1-1; CDR3: ASSGTGTEAF
size: .; V: TRBV9; D: .; J: TRBJ1-2; CDR3: ASSVHGDGYT
size: few; V: TRBV29-1; D: .; J: TRBJ1-2; CDR3: SEDSDYGYT
size: .; V: TRBV18; D: .; J: TRBJ1-4; CDR3: ASSPRGEEKLF
size: few; V: TRBV7-2; D: TRBD1; J: TRBJ1-2; CDR3: ASVGGQLTNYGYT
size: few; V: TRBV20-1; D: .; J: TRBJ2-3; CDR3: SASRLGRTDTQY
size: .; V: TRBV5-1; D: .; J: TRBJ2-3; CDR3: ASSLDLAPDTQY
size: .; V: TRBV21-1; D: .; J: TRBJ2-1; CDR3: ASSSSGRERENEQF
size: .; V: TRBV14; D: TRBD1; J: TRBJ1-4; CDR3: ASSQGTGGLASNEKLF
size: few; V: TRBV7-2; D: .; J: TRBJ2-5; CDR3: ASSLELGETQY
size: few; V: TRBV5-8; D: TRBD1; J: TRBJ1-1; CDR3: ASRIRDSRTLMNTEAF
size: few; V: TRBV4-1; D: .; J: TRBJ1-6; CDR3: ASSQVQANYNSPLH
size: few; V: TRBV19; D: TRBD1; J: TRBJ1-1; CDR3: ASRQGGNTEAF
size: .; V: TRBV21-1; D: .; J: TRBJ1-2; CDR3: ASSNDSYGYT
size: few; V: TRBV10-3; D: TRBD1; J: TRBJ1-1; CDR3: AIRTGSATEAF
size: .; V: TRBV29-1; D: .; J: TRBJ2-7; CDR3: SVEEGYEQY